The T cell receptor beta chain described here comes from a study of response to subunit inactivated influenza vaccine. Study-wide points: The authors suggested that every seasonal influenza vaccination recruits few new T cells.

This clonotype has only a few counts. No antigen is known for it. CDR3 size: 16 residues. Germline V gene data show CDR1 as LGHNA and CDR2 as YNFKEQ. Trimming removed 4 bases from V and 1 base from J, with 13 bases in between. TCRdb independently ran MiXCR on the RT-PCR reads; one entry per CDR3 protein. The repertoire includes fewer than 750,000 distinct CDR3 sequences, 13% to 15% of them detected once, and around 10% sits in the top ten. The sample here was PBMCs from blood, taken 11 to 12 days after vaccination. The source is a man aged 45-65 years who received an inactivated influenza vaccine. This chain connects TRBV4-2 to TRBJ2-2; tentative D call: TRBD1 (5 bases). CDR3 loop: CASSLQTALNTGELFF. The CDR3 nucleotides are TGTGCCAGCAGCCTACAGACAGCCCTGAACACCGGGGAGCTGTTTTTT.